This note documents a single T cell receptor beta chain sequence. The target antigen is unknown. The read ends 3 residues early relative to the CDR3; the germline J gene fills the gap. The ends lost 6 bases at V and 4 bases at J; junction bases unmatched: 8. Germline V gene lookup returns CDR1 MNHEY and CDR2 SVGEGT. This CDR3 is 16 amino acids long. This sample was taken from a study of T cell clonality in common variable immunodeficiency. Overall study results and limits: Common variable immunodeficiency TCR beta sequences reportedly had fewer deletions and N-nucleotide insertions. CVID subjects shared fewer TCRbeta clones than healthy controls did. Compared with healthy controls, CVID subjects showed increased TCRbeta clonality, mostly in about a third.

Assay used: immunoSEQ multiplex PCR; TCRdb lists only in-frame clones, some missing. Listed for the sample are some 19,000 clones, none seen a single time. Reduced serum IgG, IgA and/or IgM plus specific antibody deficiency defined CVID. Both groups were predominantly of Caucasian heritage. The TCR originated in a human donor with common variable immunodeficiency. The chain combines TRBV6-2 or TRBV6-3 with TRBJ2-1, with 11 bases fitting TRBD2. Material for sequencing was peripheral blood mononuclear cells. The CDR3 here is CASRLASGRLYNEQFF. The CDR3 bases that were read are TGTGCCAGCAGGTTGGCTAGCGGGAGGCTATACAATGAG.